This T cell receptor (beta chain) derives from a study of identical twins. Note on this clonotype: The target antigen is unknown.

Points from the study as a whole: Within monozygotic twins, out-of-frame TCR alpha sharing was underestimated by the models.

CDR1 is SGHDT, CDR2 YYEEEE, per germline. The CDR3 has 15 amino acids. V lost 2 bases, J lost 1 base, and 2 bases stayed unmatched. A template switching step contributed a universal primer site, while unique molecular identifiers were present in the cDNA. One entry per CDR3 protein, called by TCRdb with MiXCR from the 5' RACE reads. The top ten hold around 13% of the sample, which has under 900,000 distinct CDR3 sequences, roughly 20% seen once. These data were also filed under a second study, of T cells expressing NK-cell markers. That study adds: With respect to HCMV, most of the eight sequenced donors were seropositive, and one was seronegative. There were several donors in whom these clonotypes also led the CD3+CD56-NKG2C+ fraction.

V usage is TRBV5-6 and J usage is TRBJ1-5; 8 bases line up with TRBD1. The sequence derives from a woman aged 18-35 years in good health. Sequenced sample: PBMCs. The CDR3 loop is CASSFRQGSNQPQHF. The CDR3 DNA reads TGTGCCAGCAGCTTCCGACAGGGGAGCAATCAGCCCCAGCATTTT.